These 3 T cell receptor beta chains originate from one sample sequenced in a study of blood T cell repertoires in COVID-19. Clones were sequenced by immunoSEQ multiplex PCR, and TCRdb holds only the in-frame ones, with some missing. The profile shows approximately 270,000 clones, around nine tenths of them singletons. The sequenced sample consisted of peripheral blood. The origin of the receptors is a man older than 75 with acute or convalescent COVID-19.

The count of this clone is one. The chain employs TRBV29-1 and TRBJ2-5; TRBD2 is a possible D gene (6 bases). Germline V gene lookup returns CDR1 SQVTM and CDR2 ANQGSEA. The length of the CDR3 is 11 residues. V lost 7 bases and J 2 bases, leaving 8 bases between the germline ends. DNA for the CDR3: TGCAGCGGTAGCGGTCAAGAGACCCAGTACTTC. This translates into CSGSGQETQYF.

The chain links TRBV4-1 to TRBJ2-5, with a weak D call TRBD2 (5 bases). With 8 bases removed from V and 2 bases from J, the gap between germline ends came to 12 bases. The CDR3 has 13 residues. CDR1 is MGHRA and CDR2 is YSYEKL in the germline V gene. The CDR3 DNA sequence: TGCGCCAGCCGATTAGCGCCGCAAGAGACCCAGTACTTC. Protein product: CASRLAPQETQYF.

The V and J genes are TRBV12-3 or TRBV12-4 and TRBJ2-2, with D possibly being TRBD1 (5 bases). V lost 7 bases and J lost 0, with 6 bases in between. The CDR3 is 13 residues long. The CDR3 spells CASKGTNTGELFF. The DNA of the CDR3 is TGTGCCAGCAAGGGGACGAACACCGGGGAGCTGTTTTTT.